This T cell receptor beta chain comes out of a study of human T cells and chemical hapten exposure. Study context: An area of 2 cm by roughly 2.2 cm on upper inner arm skin received 2% DPC for sensitization. General study findings and limits: Healthy people's immune response may differ from that of the donors, who had alopecia. Counts of expanded TCRs at PT1 were positively correlated with patch test score. With DPC sensitization, TCRs exceeding 1 in 1000 frequency showed no change.

In the case of this clonotype: Antigen specificity is unknown.

Described time point: pre-sensitization, week 0. The treatment denotes: therapeutic diphenylcyclopropenone sensitization with weekly scalp DPC. Germline trimming cut 5 bases from V and 6 bases from J; bases unmatched to any gene: 8. Germline CDR1 reads SGHAT; CDR2 reads FQDESV (reference sequence). The CDR3 runs to 14 residues. A single record per CDR3 protein comes from TCRdb applying MiXCR to the RACE reads. The data contain 45,000 to 65,000 distinct CDR3 sequences, over 9% of them singletons. Sequenced here: whole blood, sampled in connection with sensitization to the hapten diphenylcyclopropenone (DPC). The sequence was obtained from a middle-aged man with alopecia areata. Some clones in this sample may be carry-over from other donors' samples. This chain connects TRBV11-1 to TRBJ2-7, with 9 nucleotides matching TRBD2. The CDR3 sequence: CASSPWVAGVEQYF. For the CDR3, the DNA is TGTGCCAGCAGCCCTTGGGTAGCGGGAGTCGAGCAGTACTTC.